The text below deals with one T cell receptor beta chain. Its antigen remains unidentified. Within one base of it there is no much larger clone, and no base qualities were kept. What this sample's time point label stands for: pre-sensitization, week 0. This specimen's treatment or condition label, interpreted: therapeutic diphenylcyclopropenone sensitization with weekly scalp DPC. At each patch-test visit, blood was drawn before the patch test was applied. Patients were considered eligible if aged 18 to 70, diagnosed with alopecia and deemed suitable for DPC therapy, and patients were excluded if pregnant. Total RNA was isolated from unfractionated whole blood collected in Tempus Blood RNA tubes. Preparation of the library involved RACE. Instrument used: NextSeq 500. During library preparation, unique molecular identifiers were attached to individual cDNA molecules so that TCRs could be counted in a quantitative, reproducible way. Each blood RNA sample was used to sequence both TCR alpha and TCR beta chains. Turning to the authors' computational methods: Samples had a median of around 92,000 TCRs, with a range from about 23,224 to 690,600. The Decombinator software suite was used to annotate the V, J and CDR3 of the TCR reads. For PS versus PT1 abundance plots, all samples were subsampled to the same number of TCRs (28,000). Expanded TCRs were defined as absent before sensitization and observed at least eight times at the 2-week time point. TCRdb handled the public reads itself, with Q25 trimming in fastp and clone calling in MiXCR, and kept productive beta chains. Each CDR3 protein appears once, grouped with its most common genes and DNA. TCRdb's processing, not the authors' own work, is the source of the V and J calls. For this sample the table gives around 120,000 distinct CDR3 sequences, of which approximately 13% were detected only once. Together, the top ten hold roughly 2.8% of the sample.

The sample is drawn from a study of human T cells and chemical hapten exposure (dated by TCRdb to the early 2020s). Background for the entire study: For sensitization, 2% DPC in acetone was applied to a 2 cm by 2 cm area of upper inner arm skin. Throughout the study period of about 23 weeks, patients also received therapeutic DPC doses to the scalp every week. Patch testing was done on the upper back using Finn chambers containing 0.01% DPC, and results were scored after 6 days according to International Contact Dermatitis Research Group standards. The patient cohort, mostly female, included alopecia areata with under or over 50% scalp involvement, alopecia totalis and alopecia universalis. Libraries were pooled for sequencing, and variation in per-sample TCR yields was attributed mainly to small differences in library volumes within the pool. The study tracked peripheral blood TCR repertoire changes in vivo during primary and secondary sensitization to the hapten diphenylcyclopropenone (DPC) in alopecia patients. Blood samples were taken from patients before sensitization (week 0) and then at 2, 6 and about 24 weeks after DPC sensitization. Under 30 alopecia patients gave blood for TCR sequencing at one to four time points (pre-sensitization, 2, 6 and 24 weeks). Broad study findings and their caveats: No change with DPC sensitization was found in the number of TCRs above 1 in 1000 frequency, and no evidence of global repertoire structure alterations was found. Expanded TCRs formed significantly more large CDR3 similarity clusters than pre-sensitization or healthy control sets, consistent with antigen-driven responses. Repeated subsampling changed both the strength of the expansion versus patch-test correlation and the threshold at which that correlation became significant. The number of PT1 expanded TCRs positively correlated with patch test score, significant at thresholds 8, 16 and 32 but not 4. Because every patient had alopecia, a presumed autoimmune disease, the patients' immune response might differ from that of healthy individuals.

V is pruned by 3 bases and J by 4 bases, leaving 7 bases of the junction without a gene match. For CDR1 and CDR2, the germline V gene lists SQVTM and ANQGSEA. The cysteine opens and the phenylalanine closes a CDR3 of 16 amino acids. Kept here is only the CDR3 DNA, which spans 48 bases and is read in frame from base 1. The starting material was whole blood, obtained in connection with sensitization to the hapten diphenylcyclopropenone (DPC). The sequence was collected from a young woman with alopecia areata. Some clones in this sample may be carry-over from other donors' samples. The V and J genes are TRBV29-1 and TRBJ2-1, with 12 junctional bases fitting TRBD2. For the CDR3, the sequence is CSVERASGGVYNEQFF. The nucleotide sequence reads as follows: TGCAGCGTTGAGAGGGCTAGCGGGGGGGTTTACAATGAGCAGTTCTTC.